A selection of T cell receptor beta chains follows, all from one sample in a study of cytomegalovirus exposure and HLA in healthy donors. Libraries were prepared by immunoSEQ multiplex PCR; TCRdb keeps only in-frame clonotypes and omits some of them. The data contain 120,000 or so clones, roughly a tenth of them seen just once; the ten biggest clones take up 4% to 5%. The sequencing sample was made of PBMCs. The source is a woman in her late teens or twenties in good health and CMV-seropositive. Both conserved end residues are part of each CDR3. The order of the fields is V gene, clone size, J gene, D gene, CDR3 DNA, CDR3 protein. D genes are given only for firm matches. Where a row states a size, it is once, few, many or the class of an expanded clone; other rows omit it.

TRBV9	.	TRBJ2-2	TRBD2	TGTGCCAGCAACCTAGCGGGCCGCCAGAACACCGGGGAGCTGTTTTTT	CASNLAGRQNTGELFF
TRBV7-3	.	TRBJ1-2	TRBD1	TGTGCCAGCAGCCCCGGGACAGGCTATGGCTACACCTTC	CASSPGTGYGYTF
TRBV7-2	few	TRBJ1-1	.	TGTGCCAGCAGCTTAGGCACACGGAACACTGAAGCTTTCTTT	CASSLGTRNTEAFF
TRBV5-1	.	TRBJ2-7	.	TGCGCCAGCAGCGTTTCTAGCGGAGGGGGATCCTACGAGCAGTACTTC	CASSVSSGGGSYEQYF
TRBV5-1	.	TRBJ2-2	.	TGCGCCAGCAGCTCACAGTCACCCGGAACCGGGGAGCTGTTTTTT	CASSSQSPGTGELFF
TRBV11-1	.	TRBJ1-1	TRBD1	TGTGCCAGCAGCTTTGGGACAGCGAACACTGAAGCTTTCTTT	CASSFGTANTEAFF
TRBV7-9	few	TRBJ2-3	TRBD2	TGTGCCAGCAGCTCTGGGACTAGCGGGAGTACAGATACGCAGTATTTT	CASSSGTSGSTDTQYF
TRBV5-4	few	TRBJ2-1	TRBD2	TGTGCCAGCAGCTTGGGGGCTAGCGGGAGTTGGAATGAGCAGTTCTTC	CASSLGASGSWNEQFF
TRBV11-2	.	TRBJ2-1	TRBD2	TGTGCCAGCAGCTTGGCGGGTGGACTAGGGGACAATGAGCAGTTCTTC	CASSLAGGLGDNEQFF
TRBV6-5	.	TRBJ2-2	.	TGTGCCAGCAGTTACGTTGGGGAGGCTTTTGGGGAGCTGTTTTTT	CASSYVGEAFGELFF
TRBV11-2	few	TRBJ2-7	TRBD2	TGTGCCAGCAGCTTAGGAGGTCGACTAGCCAAGTACTTC	CASSLGGRLAKYF
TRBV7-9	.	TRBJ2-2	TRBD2	TGTGCCAGCAGCTCGCGGGAGCAGAACACCGGGGAGCTGTTTTTT	CASSSREQNTGELFF
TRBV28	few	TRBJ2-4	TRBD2	TGCGCCAGCAGTTTATCGCGGGGGTCGTGGCAAGCCAAAAACATTCAGTACTTC	CASSLSRGSWQAKNIQYF
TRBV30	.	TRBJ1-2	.	TGTGCCTGGAGACGGACAGTTAACTATGGCTACACCTTC	CAWRRTVNYGYTF